Presented here are 30 T cell receptor beta chains from one specimen sequenced in a study of T cells after yellow fever vaccination (dated by TCRdb to between 2017 and 2020). The intended sense of this specimen's treatment or condition label: live attenuated yellow fever vaccine strain. Receptor libraries were prepared by 5' RACE. The run used an Illumina HiSeq 2500. TCRdb trimmed public reads at Q25 via fastp, called clones via MiXCR and kept in-frame beta chains. Every distinct CDR3 protein forms one entry, paired with its most common genes and DNA. The sample table records about 57,000 distinct CDR3 sequences; roughly 7.4% of these occur just once. 36% of the sample lies in the top ten. The sample in question was CD8+ T cells sorted from PBMCs, obtained 15 days after the yellow fever booster vaccination. All receptors come from a man between 25 and 39 years old who received the YFV17D yellow fever vaccine.

This clonotype was seen at least ten times. V is TRBV15 and J is TRBJ2-7, with D uncertain. V lost 8 bases and J lost 2, with 13 bases in between. Germline V gives CDR1 LNHNV, CDR2 YYDKDF (reference sequence). The CDR3 runs 13 residues. As DNA, the CDR3 is TGTGCCACCGAGGATGTTGAGACCTACGAGCAGTACTTC. Translation gives CATEDVETYEQYF. Full variable domain (rest looked up from reference TRBV15 and TRBJ2-7): DAMVIQNPRYQVTQFGKPVTLSCSQTLNHNVMYWYQQKSSQAPKLLFHYYDKDFNNEADTPDNFQSRRPNTSFCFLDIRSPGLGDTAMYLCATEDVETYEQYFGPGTRLTVT.

On this clonotype itself: A much larger clone is a single base away; this may be a read error. V is TRBV19 and J is TRBJ2-7; 11 positions match TRBD2. This CDR3 region has 14 residues. The V and J ends lost 8 bases and 3 bases, in that order; junction bases with no gene match: 6. Germline assignment: CDR1 LNHDA and CDR2 SQIVND (reference sequence). The CDR3 sequence is CASSIAGGGYEQYF. The CDR3 bases are TGTGCCAGTTCGATAGCGGGAGGGGGCTACGAGCAGTACTTC.

This clonotype was seen only a few times. This rearrangement joins TRBV5-4 to TRBJ1-1; D gene ambiguous. This CDR3 comprises 12 residues. CDR1 is SGHNT, CDR2 YYREEE, per germline (reference sequence). V gave up 0 bases and J gave up 7 bases, with 7 bases separating them. The CDR3, as DNA: TGTGCCAGCAGCTTGGATGGGAATGAAGCTTTCTTT. This sequence encodes CASSLDGNEAFF.

At least ten counts were recorded for this clonotype. This rearrangement joins TRBV7-9 to TRBJ2-7; D might be TRBD1 (6 bases). This CDR3 is built from 14 residues. Looked up from germline, CDR1 is SEHNR and CDR2 is FQNEAQ (reference sequence). The V gene lost 0 bases and the J gene lost 5 bases, with 11 bases spanning the gap. CDR3 region: CASSLAQQGHEQYF. The CDR3 region has the DNA TGTGCCAGCAGCTTAGCGCAACAGGGTCACGAGCAGTACTTC.

This clonotype was recorded many times. The chain employs TRBV29-1 and TRBJ2-1; 7 bases are shared with TRBD2. CDR1 and CDR2 (germline): SQVTM, ANQGSEA. V dropped 0 bases and J dropped 2; count of bases not matched to a gene: 4. This CDR3 is 15 amino acids long. The DNA for the CDR3 is TGCAGCGTTGAAGAAAGTAGCGGGCCCTACAATGAGCAGTTCTTC. Encoded protein: CSVEESSGPYNEQFF.

In this sample, this clonotype turned up many times. The chain links TRBV7-8 to TRBJ2-1, with 7 nucleotides matching TRBD2. CDR1 and CDR2 from the germline V gene are SGHVS and FQNEAQ. The CDR3 contains 15 residues. V shed 5 bases, J shed 1 base, and the junction held 5 bases outside the gene matches. CDR3 nucleotide sequence: TGTGCCAGCAGCCCTTGGACTAGTTCCTACAATGAGCAGTTCTTC. Amino acids: CASSPWTSSYNEQFF.

There are many counts of this clonotype. The V call is TRBV20-1, the J call TRBJ2-5; TRBD2 is a possible D gene (6 bases). CDR3 length: 14 amino acids. Germline assignment: CDR1 DFQATT and CDR2 SNEGSKA (reference sequence). V was trimmed by 0 bases and J by 2 bases, leaving 10 bases between them. Here the CDR3 DNA reads TGCAGTGCTAGAGATCCCCGGGAGCAAGAGACCCAGTACTTC. It specifies CSARDPREQETQYF.

Ten or more counts support this clonotype. V gene TRBV10-1 combines with J gene TRBJ2-3; 8 bases fit TRBD2. J lost 0 bases, V lost 4 bases, and 6 bases had no gene match. CDR3 size: 16 residues. Germline V gives CDR1 WNHNN, CDR2 SYGVQD (reference sequence). CDR3 in DNA: TGCGCCAGCAGTGGGGACGGGAGGGCAAGCACAGATACGCAGTATTTT. Residues: CASSGDGRASTDTQYF.

This rearrangement joins TRBV5-6 to TRBJ2-1; no clear D gene. Germline V gene sequence: CDR1 SGHDT, CDR2 YYEEEE. CDR3 length: 13 amino acids. The V end lost 2 bases, the J end lost 5 bases, and 8 bases lay between the germline ends. The CDR3, as DNA: TGTGCCAGCAGCTTTCCTGGACACAATGAGCAGTTCTTC. Its translation is CASSFPGHNEQFF.

This clonotype was seen repeatedly, ten times or more. J is TRBJ2-5 and V is TRBV2, with D possibly called TRBD1 or TRBD2 (5 bases each). V was clipped by 7 bases and J by 2 bases, with 11 bases between them. Germline assignment: CDR1 SNHLY and CDR2 FYNNEI. This CDR3 has 13 amino acids. In DNA, the CDR3 is TGTGCCAGCAAGCCGGGACCTCAAGAGACCCAGTACTTC. It specifies CASKPGPQETQYF.

This clonotype has just a few counts. The chain is built from TRBV6-5 and TRBJ2-5; D unclear. Trimming left V 4 bases short and J 5 bases short, with 8 bases between. CDR3 size: 12 residues. Germline loops: CDR1 MNHEY, CDR2 SVGAGI. CDR3 DNA sequence: TGTGCCAGCAGTTCCATCCGGGAGACCCAGTACTTC. Translating gives CASSSIRETQYF.

At least ten counts were recorded for this clonotype. The rearrangement links TRBV4-3 to TRBJ2-3; D ambiguous. Germline V CDR1 and CDR2: LGHNA, YSLEER. Trimming cost V 4 bases and J 0 bases, with 11 bases left between them. This CDR3 has 15 residues. CDR3 in amino acids: CASSRVTESTDTQYF. CDR3 nucleotides: TGCGCCAGCAGCCGAGTAACGGAGAGCACAGATACGCAGTATTTT.

About this clonotype: A much more abundant neighbour one base away suggests this may be a read error. The gene calls are TRBV7-8 and TRBJ2-7, with TRBD2 as a possible D gene (6 bases). The CDR3 runs 12 residues. CDR1 and CDR2 from the germline V gene are SGHVS and FQNEAQ. DNA of the CDR3: TGTACCAGCAGCTTAGCGGTGGACGAGCAGTACTTC. It translates to CTSSLAVDEQYF.

The table lists this clonotype with many counts. The V call is TRBV6-5, the J call TRBJ2-2, with a tentative D call TRBD2 (6 bases). V was pared by 2 bases and J by 5 bases, with 15 bases between. Germline lookup yields CDR1 MNHEY and CDR2 SVGAGI. CDR3 size: 16 residues. Written as DNA, the CDR3 is TGTGCCAGCAGTTACCCGGGACTGGCGTGGACCGGGGAGCTGTTTTTT. This sequence encodes CASSYPGLAWTGELFF.

Comment on this clonotype: A read error may explain this, as a much larger clone is one base away. The chain links TRBV20-1 to TRBJ1-5; no clear D. The CDR3 consists of 12 residues. Germline CDR1 is DFQATT and CDR2 is SNEGSKA (reference sequence). CDR3 loop: CSARSGKQPQHF. The CDR3 DNA follows: TGCAGTGCTAGGTCCGGCAAGCAGCCCCAGCATTTT.

This clonotype was observed many times. An end of the junction differs from the germline gene, which may be a read error. This rearrangement joins TRBV27 to TRBJ2-7; 9 bases fit TRBD1. This CDR3 is built from 15 residues. Germline CDR1 is MNHEY and CDR2 is SMNVEV (reference sequence). The CDR3 DNA follows: TGTGCCAGCACCCCCGGGACAGGGACCTCCAACGAGCAGTACTTC. Translation gives CASTPGTGTSNEQYF.

This clonotype was recorded at least ten times. The chain carries TRBV11-2 and TRBJ2-7; D uncertain. The V gene lost 5 bases and the J gene lost 6 bases, with 11 bases spanning the gap. CDR1 and CDR2 (germline): SGHAT, FQNNGV. This CDR3 has 12 residues. The CDR3 coding sequence is TGTGCCAGCAGCCAGGAAACCCTCGAGCAGTACTTC. Its translation is CASSQETLEQYF.

Many counts were recorded for this clonotype. This chain connects TRBV6-5 to TRBJ1-2, with TRBD1 identical over 7 bases. Germline V gene lookup returns CDR1 MNHEY and CDR2 SVGAGI. The CDR3 runs 15 residues. With V trimmed by 1 base and J by 4 bases, 6 bases remained unmatched. This chain's CDR3 is CASSYWAGGPYGYTF. The CDR3 coding sequence is TGTGCCAGCAGTTACTGGGCAGGGGGGCCCTATGGCTACACCTTC.

In this sample, this clonotype turned up once. Just one base apart from a much larger clone, this may be a read error. This chain links TRBV11-2 with TRBJ2-1, with 10 bases fitting TRBD1. V gave up 3 bases and J gave up 5 bases; unmatched junction bases: 7. Germline CDR1 is SGHAT and CDR2 is FQNNGV. The length of the CDR3 is 16 residues. The CDR3 is CASSFWTGGADNEQFF. For the CDR3, the DNA is TGTGCCAGCAGCTTCTGGACAGGGGGGGCCGACAATGAGCAGTTCTTC.

This clonotype was seen repeatedly, ten times or more. V is TRBV7-9 and J is TRBJ2-7; D is possibly TRBD1 or TRBD2 (5 bases each). Germline V CDR1 and CDR2: SEHNR, FQNEAQ (reference sequence). Trimming stripped 5 bases from V and 3 bases from J, with 11 bases between. The CDR3 extends over 13 amino acids. The CDR3 loop is CASSRDGHYEQYF. The CDR3 DNA reads as TGTGCCAGCAGCCGGGACGGACACTACGAGCAGTACTTC.

This clonotype has a count of ten or more. This chain uses TRBV30 with TRBJ2-1, with no clear D. V dropped 1 base and J dropped 5 bases, with 0 bases sitting between them. Germline V CDR1 and CDR2: GTSNPN, SVGIG (reference sequence). This CDR3 contains 10 residues. The CDR3 spells CAWSDNEQFF. CDR3 nucleotide sequence: TGTGCCTGGAGTGACAATGAGCAGTTCTTC.

This clonotype was seen at least ten times. The V and J genes are TRBV6-5 and TRBJ2-1; D ambiguous. Germline assignment: CDR1 MNHEY and CDR2 SVGAGI. V dropped 1 base and J dropped 0 bases, with 7 bases sitting between them. The CDR3 extends over 15 amino acids. CDR3 loop: CASSYWASSYNEQFF. CDR3 DNA sequence: TGTGCCAGCAGTTACTGGGCCAGCTCCTACAATGAGCAGTTCTTC.

This clonotype was found many times. This chain joins TRBV15 and TRBJ2-3; D gene unclear. The germline gives CDR1 LNHNV, CDR2 YYDKDF (reference sequence). V gave up 3 bases and J gave up 4 bases, with 5 bases separating them. The CDR3 length is 12 residues. CDR3 sequence: CATSRTADTQYF. The DNA for the CDR3 is TGTGCCACCAGCAGGACGGCAGATACGCAGTATTTT.

This clonotype was seen repeatedly, ten times or more. The V call is TRBV27, the J call TRBJ2-7; TRBD2 matches 8 bases. The ends lost 6 bases at V and 2 bases at J; junction bases unmatched: 3. CDR3 length: 13 residues. The germline V gene has CDR1 MNHEY and CDR2 SMNVEV (reference sequence). CDR3 nucleotide sequence: TGTGCCAGCAGGGTTAGCGGGGCCTACGAGCAGTACTTC. Amino acid sequence: CASRVSGAYEQYF.

This clonotype was seen ten or more times. The chain couples TRBV3-1 to TRBJ1-1; D possibly corresponds to TRBD1 (5 bases). Trimming took 4 bases from V and 4 from J, leaving 10 bases between them. There are 13 residues in the CDR3. Germline CDR1 is LGHDT and CDR2 is YNNKEL (reference sequence). CDR3: CASSPERGTEAFF. CDR3 bases: TGTGCCAGCAGCCCAGAGAGGGGCACTGAAGCTTTCTTT.

Ten or more counts support this clonotype. The genes are TRBV7-9 and TRBJ1-1; weak D call: TRBD1 (6 bases). V shed 5 bases and J shed 4 bases, with 20 bases lying between them. Germline CDR1 and CDR2: SEHNR and FQNEAQ (reference sequence). The CDR3 spans 16 residues. As DNA, the CDR3 is TGTGCCAGCAGCGCGGAGGGGGGAAGACCGGGCACTGAAGCTTTCTTT. Protein sequence: CASSAEGGRPGTEAFF.

This clonotype was recorded many times. The chain employs TRBV12-3 or TRBV12-4 and TRBJ2-1, with D hard to call. The length of the CDR3 is 14 residues. The ends were cut back, 3 bases at V and 7 bases at J, with 13 bases in the middle. The CDR3 DNA sequence: TGTGCCAGCAGTTTCTTCCCAAAGGCAAATGAGCAGTTCTTC. Residues: CASSFFPKANEQFF.

With regard to this clonotype: A much bigger clone sits one base away, suggesting this may be a read error. The conserved phenylalanine or tryptophan is not found at the CDR3 terminus, so this likely reflects a read error. This CDR3 is CASSFGTGSYEQYY. The CDR3 region has the DNA TGTGCCAGCAGTTTCGGGACAGGGTCCTACGAGCAGTACTAC. V usage is TRBV12-3 or TRBV12-4 and J usage is TRBJ2-7, with 9 bases lining up with TRBD1. This CDR3 is 14 amino acids long. J lost 1 base, V lost 3 bases, and 1 base had no gene match.

There are many counts of this clonotype. V and J are TRBV9 and TRBJ1-5, with 8 bases identical to TRBD1. Per germline, CDR1 SGDLS and CDR2 YYNGEE. The CDR3 spans 15 residues. The V and J ends lost 2 bases and 6 bases, in that order; junction bases with no gene match: 7. The CDR3 sequence: CASSVSGGSGQPQHF. The CDR3 bases are TGTGCCAGCAGCGTCTCAGGGGGCTCAGGTCAGCCCCAGCATTTT.

This clonotype has ten or more counts. The chain couples TRBV2 to TRBJ1-1, with D possibly being TRBD1 (5 bases). The CDR3 is 14 residues long. Germline loops: CDR1 SNHLY, CDR2 FYNNEI. Trimming left V 10 bases short and J 6 bases short, with 21 bases between. The CDR3 loop is CATLYPRELAEAFF. CDR3 DNA sequence: TGTGCCACTCTATACCCCAGGGAATTGGCTGAAGCTTTCTTT.